This T cell receptor beta chain is drawn from a study of blood T cells in healthy people across ages. Together with a sample-barcoded 5' primer, a J-beta primer mix was included in a second PCR lasting about 7 to 12 cycles. Each of the samples gave a minimum of 2.5 million paired-end reads that contained CDR3. TCRdb redid the calling of the 5' RACE reads with MiXCR, one entry per CDR3 protein. The sample carries some 1,800,000 distinct CDR3 sequences, 39% recorded once. Peripheral blood samples of around 11 milliliters were drawn from each donor. The CDR3 runs to 15 residues. The germline V gene encodes CDR1 SGHTA and CDR2 FQGNSA. Between the trimmed V and J ends, which lost 1 base and 4 bases, there was a span of 10 bases.

This clonotype was obtained from a human donor in good health. The chain is built from TRBV7-2 and TRBJ1-4; D call uncertain. Sequenced input: blood. The CDR3, as DNA: TGTGCCAGCAGCTTAGTGGCCGGTAATAATGAAAAACTGTTTTTT. Its protein product is CASSLVAGNNEKLFF.